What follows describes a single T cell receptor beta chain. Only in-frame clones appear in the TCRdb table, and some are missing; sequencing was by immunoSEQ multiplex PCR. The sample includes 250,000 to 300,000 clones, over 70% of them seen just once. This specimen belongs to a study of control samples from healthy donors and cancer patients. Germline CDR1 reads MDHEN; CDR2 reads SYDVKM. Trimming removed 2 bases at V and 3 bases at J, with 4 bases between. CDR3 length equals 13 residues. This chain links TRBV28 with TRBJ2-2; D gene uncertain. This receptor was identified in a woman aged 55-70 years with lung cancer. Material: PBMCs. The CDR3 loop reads CASSLPHTGELFF. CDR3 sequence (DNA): TGTGCCAGCAGTTTACCCCACACCGGGGAGCTGTTTTTT.